This note documents a single T cell receptor beta chain sequence. The data are from a study of cytomegalovirus exposure and HLA in healthy donors. Overall study context: A data release that came early held approximately 85 million unique TCRs from HLA-typed donors.

This PCR relied on a set of 60 Vbeta primers and 13 Jbeta primers. Data came from immunoSEQ multiplex PCR; TCRdb stores just in-frame clones and leaves some out. In the table there are around 90,000 clones, 85% of which are singletons. This CDR3 has 15 residues. V dropped 2 bases and J dropped 2 bases, with 11 bases sitting between them. Germline V lookup: CDR1 SGHTA, CDR2 FQGNSA. This receptor was identified in a man aged 35 to 55 in good health and CMV-seropositive. The chain couples TRBV7-2 to TRBJ2-3; a weak D match, TRBD2 (5 bases). Sequenced input: PBMCs. In nucleotides, the CDR3 is TGTGCCAGCAGCTTAACCGGGGTCTTCACAGATACGCAGTATTTT. The encoded protein is CASSLTGVFTDTQYF.